This T cell receptor (beta chain) was profiled in a study of radiotherapy plus CTLA-4 blockade in lung cancer. Study findings and constraints: Early clone dynamics of blood T cells, plus interferon-beta, reportedly predicted response best. Radiotherapy plus ipilimumab was followed by expansion in blood of tumor-derived TCR clones.

CTLA-4 blockade using ipilimumab, together with focal radiation, was received by patients with chemo-refractory metastatic non-small-cell lung cancer. Here immunoSEQ multiplex PCR was the method, and the copy in TCRdb shows in-frame clones only, minus some. The table lists roughly 100,000 clones, more than 75% of them singletons, with roughly 2.5% in the top ten. As concerns this clone: The antigen remains unidentified.

Germline V gene sequence: CDR1 SGHDT, CDR2 YYEEEE. V shed 0 bases and J shed 7 bases, with 10 bases lying between them. There are 13 residues in the CDR3. This material consisted of peripheral blood, taken from a patient treated with radiotherapy plus ipilimumab. The V gene is TRBV5-6, the J gene TRBJ1-1; possibly TRBD1 for D (5 bases). The receptor comes from a human donor with non-small cell lung cancer that progressed on radiotherapy plus ipilimumab. Some clones in this sample may be carry-over from other donors' samples. CDR3 sequence reads: CASSLEDRDEAFF. CDR3 bases: TGTGCCAGCAGCTTGGAAGACAGAGATGAAGCTTTCTTT.